This TCR beta chain was captured by sequencing in a study of STAT5B mutations in CD4+ large granular lymphocyte leukemia (dated by TCRdb to 2022 to 2024). About the study as a whole: Among healthy controls, the CDR3 'QG' motif was associated with a particular HLA allele. The study compared the TCRbeta repertoires of patients with CD4+ T-cell large granular lymphocyte leukemia against the TCRbeta repertoires of healthy blood donors. Flow cytometry performed on FACSCanto II or FACSVerse showed that the purified fractions had more than 95% purity among lymphocytes.

Turning to this clone: Its cognate antigen has yet to be identified. The record has no base qualities; no much larger clone is one base away.

The immunoSEQ assay at survey resolution was applied to genomic DNA for sequencing of TCRbeta rearrangements. The authors' pipeline ran thus. In the TCR sequencing data, the lowest productive clonotype frequency that could be detected was 2.59 x 10-5. Only productive TCRbeta rearrangements, defined as complete and in-frame sequences, were included in the analyses. Sample clonality was computed as Simpson clonality in the immunoSEQ Analyzer version 3.0. Clones were categorized by frequency as very rare, small, medium, large (1-20%) or hyperexpanded (>20%). Generation probabilities were estimated with OLGA 1.2.3, V-gene circos plots were made with VDJtools, specificities were searched in VDJdb, and CDR3 motifs were identified with GLIPH. TCRdb stores this immuneACCESS table with in-frame sequences only. Part of the clones is absent; in the studies checked, under half of the shortfall reflects unresolved V genes, and no reason is known for the rest. D and trimming were read from the DNA, whereas the V and J calls and clone size are those reported in that table. Present in this sample are 31,000 or so clones, around three quarters of which were seen just once. The ten largest clones capture around 2.1% of the sample.

Broader findings and caveats from the paper: Compared with healthy CD4+ repertoires, CD4-sorted patient repertoires appeared more clonal, and this difference remained even after the putative leukemic clones were removed. The data were not HLA-matched, and the relatively small sample size could explain the higher clonality seen in CD4+ compared with CD8+ T-LGLL. Main leukemic clonotypes were private to each patient, although under 30% appeared at low frequency in other patients' non-leukemic repertoires. Enrichment of TRBV06-family usage was observed among the top patient clones (8/27) relative to healthy controls (2/35).

Buffy coats from under 40 blood donors, supplied by the Finnish Red Cross blood service, were used as healthy controls. All TCR-sequenced material derived from peripheral blood: patient blood samples and healthy donor buffy coats. Peripheral blood mononuclear cells were isolated by Ficoll-Hypaque gradient centrifugation. Magnetic purification was used to isolate CD4+ cells from the buffy coats of the healthy controls. The Gentra Puregene Cell and Tissue kit was used to extract genomic DNA, and a Qubit 2.0 fluorometer was used to measure the amount of genomic DNA. Counted from cysteine to phenylalanine, this CDR3 has 11 amino acids. The retained sequence is limited to the CDR3, 33 bases, with the frame set at the first base. CDR1 and CDR2 are drawn from the germline V gene (reference sequence): LNHDA, SQIVND. V gives up 5 bases and J gives up 5 bases, and the segment between their germline ends measures 5 bases.

The V and J segments used are TRBV19 and TRBJ2-3; no D gene can be assigned with confidence. The sample comprised CD4+ T cells from blood buffy coats. This TCR came from a human donor in good health. The DNA is TGTGCCAGTAGTGTCTTAGATACGCAGTATTTT. Its translation reads: CASSVLDTQYF.